The present T cell receptor beta chain was sequenced within a study of T cells after yellow fever vaccination. This CDR3 has 15 amino acids. Trimming left V 1 base short and J 1 base short, with 12 bases between. Germline CDR1 is SGHRS and CDR2 is YFSETQ. TCRdb fed the 5' RACE reads into MiXCR, producing one record per CDR3 protein. The table has 250,000 to 400,000 distinct CDR3 sequences, roughly 4.3% seen once; the top ten hold 20% to 25%. J is TRBJ2-7 and V is TRBV5-1, with D uncertain. Sample: PBMCs, taken 5 days after the yellow fever booster vaccination. The clonotype comes from a man between 18 and 35 years old who received the YFV17D yellow fever vaccine. Written as DNA, the CDR3 is TGCGCCAGCAGCTTGACTGTTGCGGAGTCCTACGAGCAGTACTTC. It codes for CASSLTVAESYEQYF.